Below, 31 T cell receptor beta chains from the same sample are listed, as sequenced in a study of control samples from healthy donors and cancer patients. Profiled with immunoSEQ multiplex PCR; TCRdb holds only in-frame clones, not every one. This repertoire shows over 150,000 clones, 95% to 96% found once; its top ten account for approximately 0.93%. Sequencing input: blood. The receptors were gathered from a woman in her twenties or thirties in good health.

This clone was observed a single time. This chain connects TRBV7-3 to TRBJ2-7, with TRBD2 matching over 11 bases. The CDR3 totals 16 residues. Germline trimming cut 0 bases from V and 4 bases from J; bases unmatched to any gene: 5. Germline assignment: CDR1 SGHTA and CDR2 FQGTGA. DNA for the CDR3: TGTGCCAGCAGCTTAACTGGTAGCGGGAGGGCTTACGAGCAGTACTTC. It yields the protein CASSLTGSGRAYEQYF. Supplemented by reference TRBV7-3 and TRBJ2-7, the full variable domain reads GAGVSQTPSNKVTEKGKYVELRCDPISGHTALYWYRQSLGQGPEFLIYFQGTGAADDSGLPNDRFFAVRPEGSVSTLKIQRTERGDSAVYLCASSLTGSGRAYEQYFGPGTRLTVT.

V and J are TRBV30 and TRBJ2-5, with a possible D match to TRBD1 (5 bases). The CDR3 length is 14 residues. The ends were cut back, 1 base at V and 4 bases at J, with 13 bases in the middle. Germline V gene sequence: CDR1 GTSNPN, CDR2 SVGIG (reference sequence). The CDR3 sequence: CAWSEKKGIETQYF. In DNA form, the CDR3 reads TGTGCCTGGAGTGAGAAAAAGGGGATAGAGACCCAGTACTTC.

This clone was detected once. J is TRBJ1-4 and V is TRBV27; D is perhaps TRBD1 (6 bases). The CDR3 consists of 15 residues. Per germline, CDR1 MNHEY and CDR2 SMNVEV (reference sequence). V was cut by 5 bases and J by 3 bases, with 13 bases left in between. The CDR3 protein is CASSLTGIANEKLFF. The CDR3 DNA is TGTGCCAGCAGTCTCACAGGGATCGCTAATGAAAAACTGTTTTTT.

This clone has a handful of counts. The chain links TRBV7-9 to TRBJ1-5; D ambiguous. Trimming cost V 1 base and J 7 bases, with 5 bases left between them. CDR1 SEHNR and CDR2 FQNEAQ come from the germline V gene (reference sequence). The CDR3 runs to 12 residues. CDR3 residues: CASSLGRQPQHF. In nucleotides, the CDR3 is TGTGCCAGCAGCTTAGGACGGCAGCCCCAGCATTTT.

This rearrangement joins TRBV4-1 to TRBJ1-2; no reliable D call. The V end lost 0 bases, the J end lost 8 bases, and 13 bases lay between the germline ends. The CDR3 covers 14 residues. Germline lookup yields CDR1 MGHRA and CDR2 YSYEKL. CDR3 nucleotides: TGCGCCAGCAGCCAAGAGCCATCCATTCAGGGCTACACCTTC. Translation: CASSQEPSIQGYTF.

The chain has TRBV28 and TRBJ2-5, with TRBD2 as a possible D gene (6 bases). Germline CDR1 is MDHEN and CDR2 is SYDVKM. V was cut by 4 bases and J by 6 bases, with 18 bases left in between. This CDR3 comprises 15 residues. The CDR3 reads CASSYPSGLTQTQYF. CDR3 sequence (DNA): TGTGCCAGCAGTTACCCCTCAGGACTAACCCAGACCCAGTACTTC.

V and J are TRBV28 and TRBJ2-3; D remains unclear. Germline loops: CDR1 MDHEN, CDR2 SYDVKM. Trimming left V 4 bases short and J 10 bases short, with 6 bases between. This CDR3 is built from 10 residues. The CDR3 nucleotides are TGTGCCAGCAGTTCCTCGGCGCAGTATTTT. Protein: CASSSSAQYF.

This sequence joins TRBV2 and TRBJ2-3; 9 positions agree with TRBD2. The V gene's germline CDR1 is SNHLY and CDR2 FYNNEI. Germline trimming cut 5 bases from V and 1 base from J; bases unmatched to any gene: 4. CDR3 length equals 15 residues. CDR3 bases: TGTGCCAGCAGTTCCCGGACTAGCGGCACAGATACGCAGTATTTT. It encodes CASSSRTSGTDTQYF. Based on the CDR3 plus reference TRBV2 and TRBJ2-3, the full variable domain is EPEVTQTPSHQVTQMGQEVILRCVPISNHLYFYWYRQILGQKVEFLVSFYNNEISEKSEIFDDQFSVERPDGSNFTLKIRSTKLEDSAMYFCASSSRTSGTDTQYFGPGTRLTVL.

V gene TRBV7-9 combines with J gene TRBJ2-3; 9 positions match TRBD2. This CDR3 has 16 amino acids. The trim removed 3 bases at V and 2 bases at J, leaving 6 bases unmatched. Germline V gives CDR1 SEHNR, CDR2 FQNEAQ (reference sequence). CDR3 in amino acids: CASSFRASGNTDTQYF. CDR3 bases: TGTGCCAGCAGCTTTAGGGCTAGCGGGAACACAGATACGCAGTATTTT.

This chain links TRBV4-1 with TRBJ2-7; TRBD1 matches 7 bases. There are 14 residues in the CDR3. The germline V gene has CDR1 MGHRA and CDR2 YSYEKL. V lost 1 base to trimming and J lost 7 bases; unmatched junction nucleotides: 7. The CDR3 here is CASSQAGGVWEQYF. The CDR3 bases are TGCGCCAGCAGCCAAGCAGGGGGAGTATGGGAGCAGTACTTC.

The V and J genes are TRBV5-1 and TRBJ1-2; D is unclear. This CDR3 contains 13 residues. Germline lookup yields CDR1 SGHRS and CDR2 YFSETQ. Trimming removed 0 bases from V and 7 bases from J, with 10 bases in between. This CDR3 is CASSLAGRSGYTF. The CDR3 DNA reads as TGCGCCAGCAGCTTGGCTGGCAGGAGTGGCTACACCTTC.

The chain is built from TRBV6-2 or TRBV6-3 and TRBJ2-1; weak D call: TRBD2 (6 bases). Germline V gene data show CDR1 as MNHEY and CDR2 as SVGEGT. The V gene lost 2 bases and the J gene lost 9 bases, with 23 bases spanning the gap. The CDR3 spans 17 residues. The CDR3 region is CASSYPPFRRRGGEQFF. CDR3 DNA: TGTGCCAGCAGTTACCCCCCCTTTCGGAGGCGGGGAGGTGAGCAGTTCTTC.

This chain links TRBV28 with TRBJ2-2; unclear D gene. CDR3 size: 14 residues. Trimming shortened V by 2 bases and J by 6 bases, and 10 bases separated the two germline ends. The germline V gene encodes CDR1 MDHEN and CDR2 SYDVKM. The CDR3 coding sequence is TGTGCCAGCAGTTTAGAATCCCGGGCCGGGGAGCTGTTTTTT. Its protein is CASSLESRAGELFF.

This CDR3 is CASKRGENTGELFF. DNA for the CDR3: TGTGCCTCTAAGCGGGGGGAGAACACCGGGGAGCTGTTTTTT. This chain connects TRBV19 to TRBJ2-2, with 9 bases aligning to TRBD2. V was pared by 11 bases and J by 1 base, with 5 bases of the junction left unmatched. The length of the CDR3 is 14 residues. Germline V gene lookup returns CDR1 LNHDA and CDR2 SQIVND (reference sequence). The whole variable domain, filled in from reference TRBV19 and TRBJ2-2, reads DGGITQSPKYLFRKEGQNVTLSCEQNLNHDAMYWYRQDPGQGLRLIYYSQIVNDFQKGDIAEGYSVSREKKESFPLTVTSAQKNPTAFYLCASKRGENTGELFFGEGSRLTVL.

This clone was observed once. The chain has TRBV2 and TRBJ2-3, with TRBD2 identical over 11 bases. CDR3 length: 15 amino acids. Germline values: CDR1 SNHLY, CDR2 FYNNEI. J gave up 0 bases and V 8 bases, and 4 bases lay outside the gene matches. The CDR3 bases are TGTGCCAGCGATTTAGCGGGGGGGAGCACAGATACGCAGTATTTT. Translating it yields CASDLAGGSTDTQYF. The whole variable domain, remainder taken from reference TRBV2 and TRBJ2-3, is EPEVTQTPSHQVTQMGQEVILRCVPISNHLYFYWYRQILGQKVEFLVSFYNNEISEKSEIFDDQFSVERPDGSNFTLKIRSTKLEDSAMYFCASDLAGGSTDTQYFGPGTRLTVL.

The chain couples TRBV19 to TRBJ1-5; 7 nucleotides align to TRBD1. This CDR3 has 15 amino acids. Trimming removed 3 bases from V and 6 bases from J; junction bases left unmatched: 8. Germline assignment: CDR1 LNHDA and CDR2 SQIVND (reference sequence). The chain's CDR3 is CASSIPGTVGQPQHF. For the CDR3, the DNA is TGTGCCAGTAGTATCCCCGGGACAGTCGGTCAGCCCCAGCATTTT.

The J gene is TRBJ1-2, the V gene TRBV6-6; maybe TRBD1 (6 bases). Germline values: CDR1 MNHNY, CDR2 SVGAGI (reference sequence). The V gene lost 6 bases and the J gene lost 5 bases, with 13 bases spanning the gap. The CDR3 has 13 amino acids. The CDR3 region is CASSGDRPYGYTF. CDR3 nucleotide sequence: TGTGCCAGCAGCGGAGACAGGCCGTATGGCTACACCTTC.

The chain uses TRBV4-1 and TRBJ1-5; D gene ambiguous. Trimming took 3 bases from V and 0 from J, leaving 15 bases between them. Germline CDR1 is MGHRA and CDR2 is YSYEKL. The CDR3 loop spans 17 amino acids. DNA of the CDR3: TGCGCCAGCAGCCAGGCCAACATGGGTTTTAGCAATCAGCCCCAGCATTTT. The encoded protein is CASSQANMGFSNQPQHF.

The genes are TRBV30 and TRBJ2-5; D not resolved. Germline-derived CDR1 and CDR2 are GTSNPN and SVGIG (reference sequence). V lost 7 bases and J 5 bases, leaving 20 bases between the germline ends. This CDR3 has 14 amino acids. The CDR3 nucleotides read TGTGCCTCCATAGTCCCGTCCATTATCGAGACCCAGTACTTC. This sequence encodes CASIVPSIIETQYF.

The rearrangement joins TRBV2 to TRBJ1-5; D is unresolved. Germline V gene lookup returns CDR1 SNHLY and CDR2 FYNNEI. Trimming left V 0 bases short and J 2 bases short, with 8 bases between. The CDR3 has 15 residues. This CDR3 is CASSEAQLRNQPQHF. CDR3 DNA: TGTGCCAGCAGTGAAGCACAGCTACGCAATCAGCCCCAGCATTTT.

V is TRBV11-2 and J is TRBJ2-2; 8 bases are a match to TRBD1. V lost 6 bases and J lost 1; bases outside the gene matches: 4. The CDR3 extends over 15 amino acids. Germline CDR1 reads SGHAT; CDR2 reads FQNNGV. DNA for the CDR3: TGTGCCAGCAGATTCGGACAGGGGAACACCGGGGAGCTGTTTTTT. As protein: CASRFGQGNTGELFF.

The rearrangement joins TRBV14 to TRBJ2-5, with no clear D. In germline, CDR1 is SGHDN, CDR2 FVKESK. V was shortened by 1 base and J by 3 bases, with 12 bases between the two germline ends. CDR3 length: 15 amino acids. The CDR3 is CASSQGLGWEETQYF. The CDR3 DNA reads as TGTGCCAGCAGCCAAGGGTTGGGCTGGGAAGAGACCCAGTACTTC.

This chain uses TRBV28 with TRBJ2-7; D is undetermined. Germline loops: CDR1 MDHEN, CDR2 SYDVKM. V lost 5 bases and J lost 0, with 17 bases in between. The CDR3 is 16 amino acids. The CDR3 protein is CASSLRLPPSSYEQYF. CDR3 sequence (DNA): TGTGCCAGCAGTCTTCGACTTCCTCCAAGCTCCTACGAGCAGTACTTC.

The V and J genes are TRBV7-2 and TRBJ1-3; unclear D gene. Germline CDR1 and CDR2: SGHTA and FQGNSA. The V end lost 3 bases, the J end lost 4 bases, and 7 bases lay between the germline ends. CDR3 length: 13 residues. CDR3 DNA: TGTGCCAGCAGCTTGGAAGGGGGAAACACCATATATTTT. The encoded protein is CASSLEGGNTIYF.

This chain uses TRBV3-1 (or the pseudogene TRBV3-2) with TRBJ2-5; 10 bases are shared with TRBD2. This CDR3 contains 19 residues. The ends lost 2 bases at V and 4 bases at J; junction bases unmatched: 16. The germline V gene encodes CDR1 LGHDT and CDR2 YNNKEL (reference sequence). The CDR3 DNA sequence: TGTGCCAGCAGCCAATATGGAGCGGGAGGGCCCTCTTTAGCAGAGACCCAGTACTTC. Protein sequence: CASSQYGAGGPSLAETQYF.

DNA for the CDR3: TGCGCCAGCAGCTTGGACGGTAGCTCTGGAAACACCATATATTTT. Protein: CASSLDGSSGNTIYF. This rearrangement joins TRBV5-1 to TRBJ1-3; D uncertain. Trimming left V 0 bases short and J 0 bases short, with 7 bases between. This CDR3 region has 15 residues. Germline CDR1 and CDR2: SGHRS and YFSETQ. Using reference TRBV5-1 and TRBJ1-3 for the parts outside the CDR3, the full variable domain is KAGVTQTPRYLIKTRGQQVTLSCSPISGHRSVSWYQQTPGQGLQFLFEYFSETQRNKGNFPGRFSGRQFSNSRSEMNVSTLELGDSALYLCASSLDGSSGNTIYFGEGSWLTVV.

The chain links TRBV24-1 to TRBJ2-3, with a possible D match to TRBD1 (5 bases). This CDR3 contains 14 residues. CDR1 and CDR2 from the germline V gene are KGHDR and SFDVKD. Trimming took 4 bases from V and 3 from J, leaving 10 bases between them. CDR3 bases: TGTGCCACCAGTGACGCTGGGGCGACAGATACGCAGTATTTT. Translated: CATSDAGATDTQYF.

This clone showed up just once. The V and J genes are TRBV5-4 and TRBJ1-1, with 7 bases that match TRBD1. This CDR3 is 14 amino acids long. Trimming at V came to 4 bases and at J to 2 bases, leaving 5 bases not matched to a gene. The germline CDR1 and CDR2 sequences are SGHNT and YYREEE (reference sequence). This CDR3 is CASSPRTGNTEAFF. Written as DNA, the CDR3 is TGTGCCAGCAGCCCCCGGACAGGTAACACTGAAGCTTTCTTT.

This CDR3 reads CASSYSLGRSQYF. The CDR3, as DNA: TGTGCCAGCAGTTACTCGCTCGGGCGCTCCCAGTACTTC. This chain joins TRBV6-5 and TRBJ2-5; unclear D gene. The CDR3 has 13 amino acids. Trimming shortened V by 0 bases and J by 9 bases, and 11 bases separated the two germline ends. CDR1 MNHEY and CDR2 SVGAGI come from the germline V gene.

This chain uses TRBV5-1 with TRBJ2-1; 12 bases match TRBD2. The CDR3 has 19 amino acids. V trimming: 3 bases; J trimming: 3 bases; junction bases outside the gene matches: 13. Germline V gene data show CDR1 as SGHRS and CDR2 as YFSETQ. The CDR3 protein is CASSSAAIGLAGIYNEQFF. The CDR3 DNA is TGCGCCAGCAGCTCTGCGGCCATTGGACTAGCGGGAATCTACAATGAGCAGTTCTTC.

Only one count was recorded for this clone. The rearrangement uses TRBV30 and TRBJ2-6; D is perhaps TRBD1 (6 bases). CDR3 length equals 18 residues. The germline gives CDR1 GTSNPN, CDR2 SVGIG (reference sequence). V dropped 0 bases and J dropped 0 bases, with 15 bases sitting between them. CDR3 nucleotides: TGTGCCTGGAGTGTACAAGGGGGTAGGAGCTCTGGGGCCAACGTCCTGACTTTC. Translated: CAWSVQGGRSSGANVLTF.